This passage covers 3 T cell receptor beta chains from one sample sequenced in a study of OX40 agonist ivuxolimab in advanced cancers. Only in-frame clones appear in the TCRdb table, and some are missing; sequencing was by immunoSEQ multiplex PCR. Altogether several thousand clones are present, around 89% being singletons, with the ten largest covering 16%. The sequencing here drew on CD4+ or CD8+ T cells sorted from blood, taken in a trial of the OX40 agonist ivuxolimab. The receptors were gathered from an adult with an advanced solid tumor such as melanoma, head and neck, liver or kidney cancer.

V and J are TRBV19 and TRBJ1-2; no clear D. CDR3 size: 14 residues. Germline V gives CDR1 LNHDA, CDR2 SQIVND (reference sequence). Trimming left V 5 bases short and J 2 bases short, with 12 bases between. In nucleotides, the CDR3 is TGTGCCAGTAGTGGGGATATACGGAACTATGGCTACACCTTC. It codes for CASSGDIRNYGYTF.

The chain uses TRBV4-1 and TRBJ1-4; no firm D call. This CDR3 has 16 amino acids. V lost 2 bases to trimming and J lost 4 bases, with 14 bases between them. The germline gives CDR1 MGHRA, CDR2 YSYEKL. CDR3 residues: CASSQLRREGNEKLFF. The DNA for the CDR3 is TGCGCCAGCAGCCAACTGCGGAGGGAGGGTAATGAAAAACTGTTTTTT.

This chain joins TRBV6-6 and TRBJ1-1; maybe TRBD1 (5 bases). The CDR3 totals 13 residues. Germline CDR1 and CDR2: MNHNY and SVGAGI (reference sequence). Between the trimmed V and J ends, which lost 0 bases and 8 bases, there was a span of 10 bases. The CDR3: CASSYSLRTEAFF. The CDR3 bases are TGTGCCAGCAGTTACTCGTTGCGGACAGAAGCTTTCTTT.